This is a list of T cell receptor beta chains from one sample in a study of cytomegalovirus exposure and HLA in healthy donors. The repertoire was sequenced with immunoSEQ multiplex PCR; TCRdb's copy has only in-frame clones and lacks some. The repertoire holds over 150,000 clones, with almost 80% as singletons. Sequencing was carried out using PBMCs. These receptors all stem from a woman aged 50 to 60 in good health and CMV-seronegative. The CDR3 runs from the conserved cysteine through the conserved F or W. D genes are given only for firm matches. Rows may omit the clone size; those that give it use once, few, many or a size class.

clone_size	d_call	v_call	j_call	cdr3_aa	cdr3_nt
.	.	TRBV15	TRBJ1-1	CATRATGSTEAFF	TGTGCCACCCGAGCGACGGGGTCCACTGAAGCTTTCTTT
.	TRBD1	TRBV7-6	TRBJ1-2	CASSSGQKENGYTF	TGTGCCAGCAGCTCGGGACAGAAAGAGAATGGCTACACCTTC
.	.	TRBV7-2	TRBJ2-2	CASSYRVSTRTGELFF	TGTGCCAGCAGCTACCGGGTATCCACGAGGACCGGGGAGCTGTTTTTT
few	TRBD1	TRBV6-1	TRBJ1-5	CASSEAQRTGYQPQHF	TGTGCCAGCAGTGAAGCCCAAAGGACAGGGTATCAGCCCCAGCATTTT
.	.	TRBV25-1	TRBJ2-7	CASSEYSTRNEQYF	TGTGCCAGCAGTGAATATTCGACGAGGAACGAGCAGTACTTC
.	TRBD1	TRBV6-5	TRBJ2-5	CASSRDRQETQYF	TGTGCCAGCAGTCGGGACAGGCAAGAGACCCAGTACTTC
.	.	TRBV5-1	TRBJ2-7	CASTLGREGVDEQYF	TGCGCCAGCACCTTGGGGAGAGAGGGCGTAGACGAGCAGTACTTC
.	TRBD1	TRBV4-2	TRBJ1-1	CASSQDWGQGITEAFF	TGTGCCAGCAGCCAAGATTGGGGACAGGGGATCACTGAAGCTTTCTTT
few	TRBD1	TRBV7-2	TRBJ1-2	CASSLIRDSYGYTF	TGTGCCAGCAGCTTAATCCGGGACAGCTATGGCTACACCTTC
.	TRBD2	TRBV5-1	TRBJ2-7	CASSFVGQGGYEQYF	TGCGCCAGCAGCTTTGTAGGTCAGGGAGGGTACGAGCAGTACTTC
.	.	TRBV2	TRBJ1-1	CASSTSRGGPSNTEAFF	TGTGCCAGCAGTACTTCCCGCGGGGGGCCTTCGAACACTGAAGCTTTCTTT
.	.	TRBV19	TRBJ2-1	CASSGRLGYNEQFF	TGTGCCAGTAGTGGTCGACTAGGTTACAATGAGCAGTTCTTC
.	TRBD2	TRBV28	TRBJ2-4	CASSSSGKYGIQYF	TGTGCCAGCAGCTCTAGCGGGAAGTACGGCATTCAGTACTTC
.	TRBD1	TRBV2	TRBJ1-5	CASSEGLTGGYF	TGTGCCAGCAGTGAAGGTTTGACAGGGGGCTATTTT
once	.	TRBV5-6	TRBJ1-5	CASSLFRAVGPQHF	TGTGCCAGCAGCTTGTTCAGGGCGGTCGGGCCCCAGCATTTT
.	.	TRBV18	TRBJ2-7	CASSPDPGSYEQYF	TGTGCCAGCTCACCGGATCCGGGAAGCTACGAGCAGTACTTC
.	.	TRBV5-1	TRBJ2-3	CASSLEGRTDTQYF	TGCGCCAGCAGCTTGGAGGGGCGCACAGATACGCAGTATTTT
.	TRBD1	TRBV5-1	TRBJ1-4	CASSRTGTGNFVEKLFF	TGCGCCAGCAGCCGTACCGGGACAGGGAACTTTGTTGAAAAACTGTTTTTT
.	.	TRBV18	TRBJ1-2	CASSPGGNYGYTF	TGTGCCAGCTCACCGGGGGGGAACTATGGCTACACCTTC
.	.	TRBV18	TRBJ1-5	CASSLDSYQPQHF	TGTGCCAGCTCGTTAGACAGTTATCAGCCCCAGCATTTT
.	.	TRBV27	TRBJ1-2	CASSLFQGGYGYTF	TGTGCCAGCAGTTTGTTCCAGGGAGGGTATGGCTACACCTTC
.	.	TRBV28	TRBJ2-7	CASRPGGWGAYEQYF	TGTGCCAGCCGCCCGGGGGGCTGGGGCGCCTACGAGCAGTACTTC
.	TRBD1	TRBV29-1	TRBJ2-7	CSVEDFSGQGKYEQYF	TGCAGCGTTGAAGATTTCTCGGGACAGGGAAAATACGAGCAGTACTTC
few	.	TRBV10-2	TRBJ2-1	CASRKGRGFGYEQFF	TGCGCCAGCAGGAAGGGCAGGGGCTTTGGCTATGAGCAGTTCTTC
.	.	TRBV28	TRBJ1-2	CASSDAVIILGYTF	TGTGCCAGCAGTGATGCAGTGATAATTCTCGGCTACACCTTC
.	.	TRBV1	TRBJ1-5	CTSSLRDTGNQPQHF	TGCACCAGCAGCCTCAGGGACACCGGCAATCAGCCCCAGCATTTT
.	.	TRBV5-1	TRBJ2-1	CASSLITRGEQFF	TGCGCCAGCAGCTTGATAACACGAGGAGAGCAGTTCTTC
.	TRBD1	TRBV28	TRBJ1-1	CASSLPTGSFMNTEAFF	TGTGCCAGCAGTCTACCGACAGGGTCGTTTATGAACACTGAAGCTTTCTTT
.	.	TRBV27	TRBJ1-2	CASSRGGTGYTF	TGTGCCAGCTCGCGTGGGGGGACGGGCTACACCTTC
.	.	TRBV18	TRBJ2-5	CASSPQGPRVTQYF	TGTGCCAGCTCACCCCAGGGTCCCAGGGTGACCCAGTACTTC